Listed below are T cell receptor beta chains from one sample, sequenced in a study of CD8+ T cells in alopecia areata. The table came from immunoSEQ multiplex PCR; TCRdb's copy has only in-frame clones and leaves some out. The repertoire holds some 130,000 clones, with nearly 55% as singletons. The sample here was CD8+ T cells sorted from blood, taken at week 4, from a patient treated with tofacitinib. Receptor source: a human donor with alopecia areata. CDR3s include the opening cysteine and the closing phenylalanine or tryptophan. A D gene is named only where the DNA matches it firmly. Clone size appears in some rows only: once, few, many, or a class for an expanded clone.

size,J,D,V,DNA,CDR3
NA,TRBJ2-1,NA,TRBV6-6,TGTGCCAGCAGCGGGGGGCCGAGCTCCTACAATGAGCAGTTCTTC,CASSGGPSSYNEQFF
NA,TRBJ2-7,TRBD2,TRBV7-8,TGTGCCAGCAGCTTAAGACTAGCGGCCTCCCCGCCTTACGAGCAGTACTTC,CASSLRLAASPPYEQYF
NA,TRBJ1-6,NA,TRBV25-1,TGTGCCAGCAGTGACCCGAAGGCCTCAGAGGGTAATTCACCCCTCCACTTT,CASSDPKASEGNSPLHF
once,TRBJ1-5,NA,TRBV7-8,TGTGCCAGCAGCCTCACCCCTGGACAGAATCAGCCCCAGCATTTT,CASSLTPGQNQPQHF
NA,TRBJ2-7,NA,TRBV30,TGTGCCTGGAGTGTAAGTTCGGGAGAGCAGTACTTC,CAWSVSSGEQYF
NA,TRBJ1-1,TRBD1,TRBV29-1,TGCAGCGACTCGGGACAGGGAGAAACTGAAGCTTTCTTT,CSDSGQGETEAFF
NA,TRBJ2-7,NA,TRBV30,TGTGCCTGGAGTGCCGGGTCCTACGAGCAGTACTTC,CAWSAGSYEQYF
NA,TRBJ2-7,NA,TRBV29-1,TGCAGCGTAGAAGGGGGAGAGGACTACGAGCAGTACTTC,CSVEGGEDYEQYF
NA,TRBJ2-5,NA,TRBV19,TGTGCCAGTAGTAGAGACAGGGAGGGGTCGCAAGAGACCCAGTACTTC,CASSRDREGSQETQYF
few,TRBJ2-1,NA,TRBV7-9,TGTGCCAGCAGCTTAGTACGGTACAATGAGCAGTTCTTC,CASSLVRYNEQFF
NA,TRBJ2-7,TRBD2,TRBV5-1,TGCGCCAGCAGCTCCACCGGGACTAGCACCTCCTACGAGCAGTACTTC,CASSSTGTSTSYEQYF
NA,TRBJ2-7,NA,TRBV7-8,TGTGCCAGCAGCTTGAGTACAGGCTACGAGCAGTACTTC,CASSLSTGYEQYF
NA,TRBJ1-5,TRBD1,TRBV27,TGTGCCAGCACCGCCCAGGGGGGGGATCAGCCCCAGCATTTT,CASTAQGGDQPQHF
NA,TRBJ1-2,NA,TRBV11-2,TGTGCCAGCAGCTGGGCACACCCTACTGATGGCTACACCTTC,CASSWAHPTDGYTF
few,TRBJ2-5,TRBD2,TRBV5-6,TGTGCCAGCAGCTCGGGACTAGCGGAAGAGACCCAGTACTTC,CASSSGLAEETQYF
few,TRBJ2-1,NA,TRBV18,TGTGCCAGCTCACAATCCCCTCCGCTGTTCTTC,CASSQSPPLFF
few,TRBJ2-3,NA,TRBV30,TGTGCCTGGAGGACTGGTGAGCGGATCACAGATACGCAGTATTTT,CAWRTGERITDTQYF
few,TRBJ1-1,NA,TRBV15,TGTGCCACCAGCGGTATCTTTGACACTGAAGCTTTCTTT,CATSGIFDTEAFF
few,TRBJ1-3,TRBD1,TRBV14,TGTGCCAGCAGCCAGCTGACAGGGGACTCTGGAAACACCATATATTTT,CASSQLTGDSGNTIYF
NA,TRBJ1-1,NA,TRBV25-1,TGTGCCAGCAGTGAGTCGGGCAGGGGAGGCACTGAAGCTTTCTTT,CASSESGRGGTEAFF
NA,TRBJ2-5,NA,TRBV11-2,TGTGCCAGCAGCCTACACCAAGAGACCCAGTACTTC,CASSLHQETQYF
NA,TRBJ1-2,NA,TRBV15,TGTGCCACCAGCTCCACGGAGGGGGTACACTACACCTTC,CATSSTEGVHYTF
few,TRBJ2-2,NA,TRBV6-6,TGTGCCAGCAGTACTTTACAGGATTTCGGGGAGCTGTTTTTT,CASSTLQDFGELFF
NA,TRBJ2-7,NA,TRBV6-1,TGTGCCAGCTTAGCGGTAGATGCCGGGCAGTACTTC,CASLAVDAGQYF
few,TRBJ1-5,NA,TRBV7-2,TGTGCCAGCGATCACACACCTTATAGCAATCAGCCCCAGCATTTT,CASDHTPYSNQPQHF
NA,TRBJ1-5,NA,TRBV4-1,TGCGCCAGCAGCCAAGAGTCCAGGTTCAATCAGCCCCAGCATTTT,CASSQESRFNQPQHF
once,TRBJ1-2,NA,TRBV30,TGTGCCTGGAGTGGAGGCAGCTATGGCTACACCTTC,CAWSGGSYGYTF
few,TRBJ1-2,NA,TRBV29-1,TGCAGCGTTGAAATGGCAGGAGATGGCTACACCTTC,CSVEMAGDGYTF
once,TRBJ1-1,NA,TRBV2,TGTGCCAGCAGTGAAGGGGGAGACACTGAAGCTTTCTTT,CASSEGGDTEAFF
NA,TRBJ1-1,NA,TRBV29-1,TGCAGCGTTGGCGGCCCGTTCAGGGGTGATGAAGCTTTCTTT,CSVGGPFRGDEAFF
NA,TRBJ1-1,NA,TRBV27,TGTGCCAGCAGTCTACGACAGGTGAACACTGAAGCTTTCTTT,CASSLRQVNTEAFF
few,TRBJ2-5,NA,TRBV9,TGTGCCAGCAGCGCCGGATCGGTTGAGACCCAGTACTTC,CASSAGSVETQYF
NA,TRBJ1-2,NA,TRBV9,TGTGCCTCAAGTAACTATGGCTACACCTTC,CASSNYGYTF
NA,TRBJ1-4,NA,TRBV4-1,TGCGCCAGCAGCCAGGAGACGGGAAACGGCGAGAAACTGTTTTTT,CASSQETGNGEKLFF
few,TRBJ1-5,NA,TRBV21-1,TGTGCCAGCAGCATCGGGATAGATAGCAATCAGCCCCAGCATTTT,CASSIGIDSNQPQHF
NA,TRBJ1-6,NA,TRBV9,TGTGCCAGCAGAGGGGATCCGCCTAATTCACCCCTCCACTTT,CASRGDPPNSPLHF
NA,TRBJ2-3,NA,TRBV5-1,TGCGCCAGCAGCCTGCGGGCCGCGGATACGCAGTATTTT,CASSLRAADTQYF
NA,TRBJ2-7,NA,TRBV27,TGTGCCAGCAGTTTATCGGAGGACTACGAGCAGTACTTC,CASSLSEDYEQYF
NA,TRBJ2-5,NA,TRBV18,TGTGCCAGCTCACTGTACGGAGGGGACCAAGAGACCCAGTACTTC,CASSLYGGDQETQYF
NA,TRBJ2-7,NA,TRBV4-1,TGCGCCAGCAGCGAAGCGATTGCGGGGGCCGCCGAGCAGTACTTC,CASSEAIAGAAEQYF
NA,TRBJ1-2,NA,TRBV4-1,TGCGCCAGCAGCCAGGTGGGCTATGGCTACACCTTC,CASSQVGYGYTF
NA,TRBJ2-3,NA,TRBV11-2,TGTGCCAGCAGCGGGGCCAAGGGTCGTGGCACAGATACGCAGTATTTT,CASSGAKGRGTDTQYF
NA,TRBJ1-5,NA,TRBV5-6,TGTGCCAGCAGCCTATCGACTGGGAATCAGCCCCAGCATTTT,CASSLSTGNQPQHF
NA,TRBJ2-7,NA,TRBV7-9,TGTGCCAGCAGCTCCGATGGAGGGGCAATCACCTACGAGCAGTACTTC,CASSSDGGAITYEQYF